The 14 T cell receptor beta chains given below trace back to one sample, sequenced in a study of blood T cell repertoires in COVID-19. Here immunoSEQ multiplex PCR was the method, and the copy in TCRdb shows in-frame clones only, minus some. The repertoire has 75,000 to 95,000 clones, about 88% of them found once; the top ten carry roughly a fifth. Source material: peripheral blood. The origin of the receptors is a human donor in a cohort sampled during active COVID-19.

Only one count was recorded for this clone. This chain uses TRBV19 with TRBJ2-3, with TRBD2 matching over 8 bases. Germline loops: CDR1 LNHDA, CDR2 SQIVND (reference sequence). CDR3 length equals 15 residues. With 5 bases clipped from V and 0 bases from J, the junction kept 4 bases outside the gene matches. The DNA of the CDR3 is TGTGCCAGTAGTGATTTAGCGGGAAGCACAGATACGCAGTATTTT. Translating gives CASSDLAGSTDTQYF.

CDR3 protein: CAIRPPAGSGGNSTDTQYF. CDR3 sequence (DNA): TGTGCCATCCGCCCTCCGGCCGGGAGTGGCGGAAACAGCACAGATACGCAGTATTTT. V usage is TRBV10-3 and J usage is TRBJ2-3; perhaps TRBD2 as D (6 bases). This CDR3 has 19 residues. From germline, CDR1 is ENHRY and CDR2 SYGVKD. V gave up 8 bases and J gave up 0 bases, with 27 bases separating them.

The chain recombines TRBV19 with TRBJ1-3, with unresolved D. The CDR3 runs to 15 residues. The ends were cut back, 7 bases at V and 0 bases at J, with 13 bases in the middle. Germline V gene sequence: CDR1 LNHDA, CDR2 SQIVND (reference sequence). CDR3 DNA sequence: TGTGCCAGTACGGGGAACCCAAACTCTGGAAACACCATATATTTT. It encodes CASTGNPNSGNTIYF.

The chain links TRBV5-5 to TRBJ2-2; TRBD2 matches 11 bases. The CDR3 covers 16 residues. The germline gives CDR1 SGHKS, CDR2 YYEKEE (reference sequence). The J segment lost 5 bases and the V segment lost 4 bases, leaving 7 bases of the junction unmatched. The CDR3 region is CASSPQLAGVTGELFF. As DNA, the CDR3 is TGTGCCAGCAGCCCTCAACTAGCGGGAGTTACCGGGGAGCTGTTTTTT.

The gene calls are TRBV11-2 and TRBJ1-1, with D hard to call. Germline CDR1 reads SGHAT; CDR2 reads FQNNGV. The CDR3 covers 13 residues. Trimming left V 5 bases short and J 2 bases short, with 9 bases between. The CDR3 DNA sequence: TGTGCCAGCAGCCAGAGGTCCAACACTGAAGCTTTCTTT. Protein: CASSQRSNTEAFF.

The V call is TRBV18, the J call TRBJ2-5; TRBD1 agrees at 7 bases. CDR3 length equals 13 residues. In germline, CDR1 is KGHSH, CDR2 LQKENI. The junction had 5 bases not matched to a gene; V was cut back by 6 bases and J by 4 bases. This chain's CDR3 is CASSSHRGETQYF. The DNA for the CDR3 is TGTGCCAGCTCCTCGCACAGGGGAGAGACCCAGTACTTC. Together with reference TRBV18 and TRBJ2-5, the CDR3 gives the full variable domain: NAGVMQNPRHLVRRRGQEARLRCSPMKGHSHVYWYRQLPEEGLKFMVYLQKENIIDESGMPKERFSAEFPKEGPSILRIQQVVRGDSAAYFCASSSHRGETQYFGPGTRLLVL.

The chain couples TRBV13 to TRBJ1-2; D is undetermined. The CDR3 has 13 amino acids. V was shortened by 5 bases and J by 2 bases, with 9 bases between the two germline ends. Per germline, CDR1 PRHDT and CDR2 FYEKMQ (reference sequence). For the CDR3, the DNA is TGTGCCAGCAGCCGTTCACTAAACTATGGCTACACCTTC. This codes for CASSRSLNYGYTF.

The V gene is TRBV5-1, the J gene TRBJ2-5, with a weak D call TRBD2 (6 bases). The V and J ends lost 1 base and 5 bases respectively, with 6 bases between them. Germline V gene sequence: CDR1 SGHRS, CDR2 YFSETQ. The CDR3 runs 12 residues. This CDR3 reads CASSLRGETQYF. CDR3 nucleotide sequence: TGCGCCAGCAGCTTGCGGGGGGAGACCCAGTACTTC.

A few counts support this clone. CDR3 bases: TGTGCCAGTAGCCCTGACAGGGTCTCCTACAATGAGCAGTTCTTC. Amino acid sequence: CASSPDRVSYNEQFF. The chain is built from TRBV19 and TRBJ2-1; 7 bases align to TRBD1. J lost 0 bases, V lost 6 bases, and 5 bases had no gene match. Per the germline V gene, CDR1 is LNHDA and CDR2 is SQIVND (reference sequence). The CDR3 totals 15 residues. Full variable domain (outside the CDR3, taken from reference TRBV19 and TRBJ2-1): DGGITQSPKYLFRKEGQNVTLSCEQNLNHDAMYWYRQDPGQGLRLIYYSQIVNDFQKGDIAEGYSVSREKKESFPLTVTSAQKNPTAFYLCASSPDRVSYNEQFFGPGTRLTVL.

The CDR3 DNA is TGTGCCAGCAGCCAAGAAGGACTAGCCTTAGGCACCTACAATGAGCAGTTCTTC. Amino acids: CASSQEGLALGTYNEQFF. V usage is TRBV3-1 (or the pseudogene TRBV3-2) and J usage is TRBJ2-1, with 8 bases aligning to TRBD2. V shed 0 bases, J shed 2 bases, and the junction held 9 bases outside the gene matches. The CDR3 is 18 residues long. Germline V gives CDR1 LGHDT, CDR2 YNNKEL (reference sequence).

This clone occurred a few times. The chain recombines TRBV18 with TRBJ2-3; the match to TRBD2 covers 11 bases. The CDR3 runs 17 residues. The ends lost 3 bases at V and 3 bases at J; junction bases unmatched: 8. Germline CDR1 reads KGHSH; CDR2 reads LQKENI. CDR3 residues: CASSPPIGTSGTDTQYF. The CDR3 DNA reads TGTGCCAGCTCACCCCCGATAGGGACTAGCGGTACAGATACGCAGTATTTT.

This sequence joins TRBV7-2 and TRBJ2-2, with 11 bases that match TRBD2. The CDR3 contains 19 residues. In germline, CDR1 is SGHTA, CDR2 FQGNSA. V lost 4 bases, J lost 7 bases, and 17 bases stayed unmatched. CDR3 loop: CASSSVAGGFGGFGGELFF. CDR3 DNA sequence: TGTGCCAGCAGCTCGGTAGCGGGAGGGTTCGGAGGGTTCGGCGGGGAGCTGTTTTTT.

The sample holds one count of this clone. The V call is TRBV2, the J call TRBJ2-7; weak D call: TRBD2 (6 bases). With 6 bases removed from V and 5 bases from J, the gap between germline ends came to 14 bases. Germline V gene sequence: CDR1 SNHLY, CDR2 FYNNEI. The CDR3 runs 13 residues. CDR3 residues: CASSLETRNEQYF. The CDR3 region has the DNA TGTGCCAGCAGCCTCGAGACTAGAAACGAGCAGTACTTC.

The V gene is TRBV6-6, the J gene TRBJ2-1; 10 bases agree with TRBD2. After removal of 5 bases from V and 9 bases from J, the junction contained 7 bases not matched to a gene. Germline lookup yields CDR1 MNHNY and CDR2 SVGAGI (reference sequence). The CDR3 length is 14 residues. The CDR3 sequence is CASSKREGRVEQFF. In DNA, the CDR3 is TGTGCCAGCAGTAAGCGGGAGGGCCGGGTTGAGCAGTTCTTC.